This T cell receptor beta chain was sequenced for a study of cytomegalovirus exposure and HLA in healthy donors. Per the germline V gene, CDR1 is SGHRS and CDR2 is YFSETQ. The CDR3 runs 17 residues. V gave up 0 bases and J gave up 4 bases; unmatched junction bases: 8. The PCR had 60 Vbeta and 13 Jbeta primers. Libraries were prepared by immunoSEQ multiplex PCR; TCRdb keeps only in-frame clonotypes and omits some of them. Its listing shows around 130,000 clones. This sequence originates from a woman aged 55-70 years in good health and CMV-seronegative. The chain is built from TRBV5-1 and TRBJ2-1; 9 bases are shared with TRBD2. The specimen sequenced was PBMCs. CDR3 in DNA: TGCGCCAGCAGCTTGGCCGGGGCGGGGGGGGAATACAATGAGCAGTTCTTC. This sequence encodes CASSLAGAGGEYNEQFF.